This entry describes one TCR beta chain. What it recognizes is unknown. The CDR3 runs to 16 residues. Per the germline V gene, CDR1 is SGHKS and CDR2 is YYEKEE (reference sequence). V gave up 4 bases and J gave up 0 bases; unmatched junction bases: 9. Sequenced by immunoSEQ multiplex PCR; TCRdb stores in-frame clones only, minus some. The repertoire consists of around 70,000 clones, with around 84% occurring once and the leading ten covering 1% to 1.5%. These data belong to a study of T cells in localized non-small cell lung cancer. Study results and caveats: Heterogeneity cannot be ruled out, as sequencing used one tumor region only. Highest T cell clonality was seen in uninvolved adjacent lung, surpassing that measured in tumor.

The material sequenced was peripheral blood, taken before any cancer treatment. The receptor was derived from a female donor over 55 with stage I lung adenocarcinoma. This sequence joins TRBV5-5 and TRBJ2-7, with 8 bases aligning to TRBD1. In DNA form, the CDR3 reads TGTGCCAGCAGCCCCCCGGGACAGGCTAGCTCCTACGAGCAGTACTTC. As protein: CASSPPGQASSYEQYF.